One and the same sample provided the 5 T cell receptor beta chains below, sequenced in a study of T cell repertoires in cytomegalovirus infection. These receptors are not linked to any known antigen. Each CDR3 protein is one row after TCRdb ran MiXCR on the reads. This table holds around 89,000 distinct CDR3 sequences, roughly 29% found once. Specimen: CD8+ T cells from cultured PBMCs, collected from culture after CMV antigen stimulation. The receptors were gathered from a human donor in good health (CMV status not recorded). Some clones in this sample may be carry-over from other donors' samples.

The chain couples TRBV11-2 to TRBJ2-1; tentatively, D is TRBD2 (7 bases). The germline V gene encodes CDR1 SGHAT and CDR2 FQNNGV. The CDR3 consists of 17 residues. The V and J ends lost 1 base and 9 bases respectively, with 22 bases between them. The CDR3 loop is CASSLAPSGGLGFEQFF. CDR3 nucleotides: TGTGCCAGCAGCTTAGCCCCCTCGGGGGGCCTAGGTTTTGAGCAGTTCTTC.

V usage is TRBV2 and J usage is TRBJ2-5, with 8 bases that match TRBD2. The trim removed 7 bases at V and 7 bases at J, leaving 8 bases unmatched. CDR3 length equals 13 residues. Per germline, CDR1 SNHLY and CDR2 FYNNEI. CDR3: CASNHGREGTQYF. Written as DNA, the CDR3 is TGTGCCAGCAACCACGGGAGGGAAGGGACCCAGTACTTC. The full variable domain, its missing parts supplied by reference TRBV2 and TRBJ2-5, is EPEVTQTPSHQVTQMGQEVILRCVPISNHLYFYWYRQILGQKVEFLVSFYNNEISEKSEIFDDQFSVERPDGSNFTLKIRSTKLEDSAMYFCASNHGREGTQYFGPGTRLLVL.

The chain carries TRBV9 and TRBJ2-7, with TRBD1 identical over 7 bases. V lost 1 base, J lost 4 bases, and 5 bases stayed unmatched. This CDR3 spans 14 amino acids. Germline-derived CDR1 and CDR2 are SGDLS and YYNGEE. DNA of the CDR3: TGTGCCAGCAGCGTAAGTGGCAGGGGGTACGAGCAGTACTTC. Translation: CASSVSGRGYEQYF.

The gene calls are TRBV7-8 and TRBJ1-4; D is possibly TRBD1 (5 bases). Trimming took off 1 base at V and 8 bases at J, with 17 bases between the two ends. This CDR3 has 16 amino acids. Looked up from germline, CDR1 is SGHVS and CDR2 is FQNEAQ. Written as DNA, the CDR3 is TGTGCCAGCAGCTTAGGAGACAGCTACTTCGGGGAAAAACTGTTTTTT. Translated: CASSLGDSYFGEKLFF.

The rearrangement links TRBV25-1 to TRBJ1-1, with D possibly matching TRBD1 (5 bases). V was pared by 6 bases and J by 3 bases, with 17 bases between. Germline V gene lookup returns CDR1 MGHDK and CDR2 SYGVNS. The CDR3 is made up of 15 amino acids. The CDR3 loop is CASRNAAGGDTEAFF. DNA for the CDR3: TGTGCCAGCAGGAATGCGGCCGGGGGGGACACTGAAGCTTTCTTT. Complete variable domain (other parts from reference TRBV25-1 and TRBJ1-1): EADIYQTPRYLVIGTGKKITLECSQTMGHDKMYWYQQDPGMELHLIHYSYGVNSTEKGDLSSESTVSRIRTEHFPLTLESARPSHTSQYLCASRNAAGGDTEAFFGQGTRLTVV.